Presented here are 15 T cell receptor beta chains from one specimen sequenced in a study of CD4 T cells in relation to SARS-CoV-2 and coronaviruses. Before the COVID-19 pandemic, during about 2010-2018, CD4+ T cells were taken from unexposed donors. CD4+ T cells were isolated from the cells after more than 8 days of culture. Which antigens these TCRs recognize remains unknown. Libraries were prepared by immunoSEQ multiplex PCR; TCRdb keeps only in-frame clonotypes and omits some of them. The sample lists about 20,000 clones; around three quarters were seen once. Specimen: CD4+ T cells from PBMCs, cultured in vitro. The receptor set was obtained from a human donor in good health.

The V call is TRBV10-1, the J call TRBJ2-7; D may be TRBD1 or TRBD2 (5 bases each). Germline V gives CDR1 WNHNN, CDR2 SYGVQD (reference sequence). Trimming removed 0 bases at V and 2 bases at J, with 5 bases between. The CDR3 has 13 amino acids. The CDR3 is CASSESGAYEQYF. The CDR3 DNA reads as TGCGCCAGCAGTGAGTCGGGGGCCTACGAGCAGTACTTC.

The V and J genes are TRBV7-9 and TRBJ2-7; weak D call: TRBD2 (5 bases). CDR3 length equals 18 residues. V shed 2 bases and J shed 0 bases, with 20 bases lying between them. Per the germline V gene, CDR1 is SEHNR and CDR2 is FQNEAQ (reference sequence). CDR3 loop: CASSLFPLPLRVSYEQYF. The CDR3 DNA reads as TGTGCCAGCAGCTTATTCCCCCTGCCTTTGCGGGTCTCCTACGAGCAGTACTTC.

This chain links TRBV12-5 with TRBJ2-1, with D tentatively TRBD1 (6 bases). The V end was cut by 6 bases, the J end by 0 bases, with 12 bases between. CDR1 is LGHNT, CDR2 FRNRAP, per germline. The CDR3 sequence is 15 residues long. This CDR3 reads CASGDGQSSYNEQFF. The CDR3 bases are TGTGCTAGTGGCGACGGACAGAGCTCCTACAATGAGCAGTTCTTC.

The chain combines TRBV28 with TRBJ2-7, with TRBD2 as a possible D gene (5 bases). This CDR3 has 14 residues. CDR1 and CDR2 from the germline V gene are MDHEN and SYDVKM. Trimming removed 6 bases from V and 0 bases from J, with 12 bases in between. CDR3 nucleotides: TGTGCCAGCAGGGCGGCGGACTTCTCCTACGAGCAGTACTTC. Its protein is CASRAADFSYEQYF. Using reference TRBV28 and TRBJ2-7 for the parts outside the CDR3, the full variable domain is DVKVTQSSRYLVKRTGEKVFLECVQDMDHENMFWYRQDPGLGLRLIYFSYDVKMKEKGDIPEGYSVSREKKERFSLILESASTNQTSMYLCASRAADFSYEQYFGPGTRLTVT.

This clone has just a few counts. V and J are TRBV5-1 and TRBJ1-2, with D possibly being TRBD1 (5 bases). The germline V and J ends were trimmed by 4 bases and 8 bases, with 18 bases remaining between them. The V gene's germline CDR1 is SGHRS and CDR2 YFSETQ. The CDR3 runs 14 residues. DNA for the CDR3: TGCGCCAGCAGCGCGGAATCAGGGACTCGGGGCTACACCTTC. The encoded protein is CASSAESGTRGYTF.

This chain links TRBV6-5 with TRBJ2-5; 10 bases are a match to TRBD2. The CDR3 has 15 residues. Germline V gene data show CDR1 as MNHEY and CDR2 as SVGAGI. Unmatched junction bases numbered 4, after V lost 4 bases and J lost 2 bases. The CDR3 DNA reads as TGTGCCAGCAGTTCTCTAGCGGGGGATCAAGAGACCCAGTACTTC. Translation: CASSSLAGDQETQYF.

J is TRBJ2-2 and V is TRBV7-3; TRBD1 matches 8 bases. The J segment lost 4 bases and the V segment lost 6 bases, leaving 7 bases of the junction unmatched. CDR3 size: 15 residues. Germline V gene data show CDR1 as SGHTA and CDR2 as FQGTGA. The CDR3 region is CASRTGTGRTGELFF. CDR3 nucleotides: TGTGCCAGCAGAACCGGGACAGGTCGCACCGGGGAGCTGTTTTTT.

The gene calls are TRBV11-3 and TRBJ2-7, with 9 bases aligning to TRBD1. Trimming cost V 2 bases and J 3 bases; bases outside gene matches: 5. Germline CDR1 and CDR2: SGHNT and YENEEA. There are 15 residues in the CDR3. The CDR3 reads CASSLQTGGYYEQYF. The CDR3 DNA is TGTGCCAGCAGCTTACAGACAGGGGGTTACTACGAGCAGTACTTC.

The chain couples TRBV7-8 to TRBJ2-1; D is possibly TRBD1 (6 bases). V was cut by 5 bases and J by 4 bases, with 12 bases left in between. From germline, CDR1 is SGHVS and CDR2 FQNEAQ. The CDR3 length is 14 residues. In nucleotides, the CDR3 is TGTGCCAGCAGCCTAATGCAGGGGTACAATGAGCAGTTCTTC. Translating it yields CASSLMQGYNEQFF.

This clone occurred a few times. J is TRBJ1-2 and V is TRBV14, with TRBD1 matching 9 bases. Trimming removed 3 bases from V and 2 bases from J; junction bases left unmatched: 7. CDR3 length equals 16 residues. Germline V gene data show CDR1 as SGHDN and CDR2 as FVKESK. CDR3: CASSQGQGRFNYGYTF. The CDR3 nucleotides are TGTGCCAGCAGCCAGGGACAGGGAAGATTCAACTATGGCTACACCTTC.

The rearrangement joins TRBV7-3 to TRBJ2-5, with D maybe TRBD1 (6 bases). Trimming removed 2 bases at V and 7 bases at J, with 11 bases between. The CDR3 has 13 amino acids. Germline V gives CDR1 SGHTA, CDR2 FQGTGA. CDR3 nucleotides: TGTGCCAGCAGCTTACAAGGGGGTGTGACCCAGTACTTC. As protein: CASSLQGGVTQYF.

V is TRBV2 and J is TRBJ2-2; a possible D gene is TRBD1 (6 bases). CDR1 SNHLY and CDR2 FYNNEI come from the germline V gene. This CDR3 comprises 15 residues. Trimming removed 6 bases at V and 6 bases at J, with 17 bases between. Written as DNA, the CDR3 is TGTGCCAGCAGCATACAGGGATCTGGCGCCGGGGAGCTGTTTTTT. It is translated as CASSIQGSGAGELFF.

V and J are TRBV6-4 and TRBJ2-1; perhaps TRBD2 as D (6 bases). The CDR3 loop spans 15 amino acids. Between the trimmed V and J ends, which lost 0 bases and 0 bases, there was a span of 6 bases. Germline V gene lookup returns CDR1 MRHNA and CDR2 SNTAGT. The DNA of the CDR3 is TGTGCCAGCAGTGACTCAGCGGGCTCCTACAATGAGCAGTTCTTC. This gives the protein CASSDSAGSYNEQFF.

The genes are TRBV24-1 and TRBJ2-3; D is possibly TRBD1 (5 bases). The germline V and J ends were trimmed by 5 bases and 4 bases, with 9 bases remaining between them. Germline CDR1 and CDR2: KGHDR and SFDVKD. CDR3 length: 13 amino acids. In DNA, the CDR3 is TGTGCCACCAGTGGTCTCAGGGCAGATACGCAGTATTTT. It specifies CATSGLRADTQYF.

The V gene is TRBV19, the J gene TRBJ1-4; D is unclear. The CDR3 covers 16 residues. The germline V gene encodes CDR1 LNHDA and CDR2 SQIVND (reference sequence). The ends were cut back, 1 base at V and 0 bases at J, with 9 bases in the middle. CDR3 amino acids: CASSIGGKPTNEKLFF. CDR3 coding DNA: TGTGCCAGTAGTATAGGCGGCAAACCAACTAATGAAAAACTGTTTTTT.